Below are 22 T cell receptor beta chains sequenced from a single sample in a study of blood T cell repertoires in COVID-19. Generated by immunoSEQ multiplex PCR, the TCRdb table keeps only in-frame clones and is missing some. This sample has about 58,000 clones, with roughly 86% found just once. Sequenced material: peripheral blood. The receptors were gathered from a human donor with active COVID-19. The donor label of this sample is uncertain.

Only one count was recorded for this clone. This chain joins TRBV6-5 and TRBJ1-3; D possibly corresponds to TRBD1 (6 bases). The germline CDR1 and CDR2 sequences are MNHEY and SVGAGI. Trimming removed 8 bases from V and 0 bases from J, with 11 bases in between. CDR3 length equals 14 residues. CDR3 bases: TGTGCCAGCGGCAGGGGCCTCTCTGGAAACACCATATATTTT. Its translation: CASGRGLSGNTIYF.

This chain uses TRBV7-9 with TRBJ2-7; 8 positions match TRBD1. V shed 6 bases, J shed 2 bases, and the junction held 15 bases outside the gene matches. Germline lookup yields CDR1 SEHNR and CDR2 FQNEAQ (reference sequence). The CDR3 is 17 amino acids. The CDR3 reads CASRGRLGQGKTYEQYF. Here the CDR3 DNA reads TGTGCCAGCAGGGGACGTCTCGGACAGGGCAAGACCTACGAGCAGTACTTC.

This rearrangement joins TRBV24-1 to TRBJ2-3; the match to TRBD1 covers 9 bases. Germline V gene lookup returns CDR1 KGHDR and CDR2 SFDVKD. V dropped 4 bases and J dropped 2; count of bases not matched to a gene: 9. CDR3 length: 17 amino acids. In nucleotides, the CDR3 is TGTGCCACCAGTGACAGAAGGACAGGGGCCAACACAGATACGCAGTATTTT. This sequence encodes CATSDRRTGANTDTQYF.

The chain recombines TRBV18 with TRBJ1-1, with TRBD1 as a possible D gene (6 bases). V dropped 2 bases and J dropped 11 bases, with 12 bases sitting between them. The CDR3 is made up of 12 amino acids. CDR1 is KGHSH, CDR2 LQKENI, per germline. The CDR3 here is CASSPGEGEAFF. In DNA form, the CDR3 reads TGTGCCAGCTCACCAGGGGAGGGGGAGGCTTTCTTT.

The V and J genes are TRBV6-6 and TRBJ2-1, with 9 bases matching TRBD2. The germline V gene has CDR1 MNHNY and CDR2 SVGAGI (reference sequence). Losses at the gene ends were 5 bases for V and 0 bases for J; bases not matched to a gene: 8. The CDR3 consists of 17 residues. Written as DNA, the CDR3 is TGTGCCAGCAGTCCCTCGGGGCGGGAGGGCTCCTACAATGAGCAGTTCTTC. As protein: CASSPSGREGSYNEQFF.

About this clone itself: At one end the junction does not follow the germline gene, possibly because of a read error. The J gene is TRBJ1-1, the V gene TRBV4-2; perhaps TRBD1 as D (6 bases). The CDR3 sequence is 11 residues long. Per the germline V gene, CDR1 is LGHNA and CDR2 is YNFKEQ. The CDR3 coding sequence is TGTGCCAGCAGTCAAGGGGGGCCAGCTTTCTTT. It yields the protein CASSQGGPAFF.

CDR3: CASSPITSGGNYEQYF. The CDR3, as DNA: TGTGCCAGCAGCCCCATAACTAGCGGGGGGAACTACGAGCAGTACTTC. The rearrangement joins TRBV4-2 to TRBJ2-7; 12 positions match TRBD2. Per germline, CDR1 LGHNA and CDR2 YNFKEQ. Trimming at V came to 4 bases and at J to 3 bases, leaving 7 bases not matched to a gene. The CDR3 is 16 amino acids.

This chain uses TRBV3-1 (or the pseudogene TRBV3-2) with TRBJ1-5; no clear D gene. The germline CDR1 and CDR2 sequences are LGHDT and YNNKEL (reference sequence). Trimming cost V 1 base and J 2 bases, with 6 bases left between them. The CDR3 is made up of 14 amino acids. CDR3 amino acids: CASSQAIGNQPQHF. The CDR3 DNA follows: TGTGCCAGCAGCCAAGCTATTGGCAATCAGCCCCAGCATTTT.

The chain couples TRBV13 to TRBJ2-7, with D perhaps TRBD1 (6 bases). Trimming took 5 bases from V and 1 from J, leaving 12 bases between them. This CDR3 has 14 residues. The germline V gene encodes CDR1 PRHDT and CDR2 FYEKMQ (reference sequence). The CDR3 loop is CASSLRGPSYEQYF. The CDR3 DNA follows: TGTGCCAGCAGCCTCAGGGGCCCATCCTACGAGCAGTACTTC.

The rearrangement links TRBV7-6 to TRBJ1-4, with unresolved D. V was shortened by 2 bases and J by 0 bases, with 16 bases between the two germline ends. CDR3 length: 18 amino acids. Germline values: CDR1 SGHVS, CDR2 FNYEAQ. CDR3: CASSLRLVRDSTNEKLFF. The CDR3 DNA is TGTGCCAGCAGCTTACGTCTTGTCCGGGATTCAACTAATGAAAAACTGTTTTTT.

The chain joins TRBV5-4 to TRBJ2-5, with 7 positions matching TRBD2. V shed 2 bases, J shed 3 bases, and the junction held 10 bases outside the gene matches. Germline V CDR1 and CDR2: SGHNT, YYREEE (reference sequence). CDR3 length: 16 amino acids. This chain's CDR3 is CASSFRLAGIEETQYF. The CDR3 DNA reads TGTGCCAGCAGCTTCCGGTTAGCGGGTATCGAAGAGACCCAGTACTTC. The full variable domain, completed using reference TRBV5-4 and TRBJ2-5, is ETGVTQSPTHLIKTRGQQVTLRCSSQSGHNTVSWYQQALGQGPQFIFQYYREEENGRGNFPPRFSGLQFPNYSSELNVNALELDDSALYLCASSFRLAGIEETQYFGPGTRLLVL.

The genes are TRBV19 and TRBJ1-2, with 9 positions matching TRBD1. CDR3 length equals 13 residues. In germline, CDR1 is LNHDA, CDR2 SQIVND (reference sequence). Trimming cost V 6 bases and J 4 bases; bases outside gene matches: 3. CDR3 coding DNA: TGTGCCAGTAGGTCGGACAGGGGCTATGGCTACACCTTC. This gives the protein CASRSDRGYGYTF.

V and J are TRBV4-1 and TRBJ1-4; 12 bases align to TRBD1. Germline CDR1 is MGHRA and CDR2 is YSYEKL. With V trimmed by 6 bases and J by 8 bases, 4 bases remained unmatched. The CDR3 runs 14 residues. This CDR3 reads CASRGQGAVEKLFF. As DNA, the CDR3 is TGCGCCAGCAGGGGACAGGGGGCAGTAGAAAAACTGTTTTTT.

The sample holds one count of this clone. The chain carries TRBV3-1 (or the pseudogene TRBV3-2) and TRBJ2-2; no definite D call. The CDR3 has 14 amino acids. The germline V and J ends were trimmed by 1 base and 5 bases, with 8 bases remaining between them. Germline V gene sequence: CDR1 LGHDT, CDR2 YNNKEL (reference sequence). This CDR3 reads CASSQGQFTGELFF. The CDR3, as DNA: TGTGCCAGCAGCCAAGGGCAGTTTACCGGGGAGCTGTTTTTT.

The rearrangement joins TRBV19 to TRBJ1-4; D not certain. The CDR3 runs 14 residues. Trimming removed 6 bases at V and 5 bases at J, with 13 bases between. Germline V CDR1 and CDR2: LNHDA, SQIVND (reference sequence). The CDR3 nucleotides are TGTGCCAGTAGCCTCGACGGGAAAAATGAAAAACTGTTTTTT. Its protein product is CASSLDGKNEKLFF.

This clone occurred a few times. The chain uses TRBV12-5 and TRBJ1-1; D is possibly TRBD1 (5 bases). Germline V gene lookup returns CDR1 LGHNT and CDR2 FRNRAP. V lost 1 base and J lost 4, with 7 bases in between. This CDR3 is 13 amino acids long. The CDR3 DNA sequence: TGTGCTAGTGGTTTGGAGGGGTTCACTGAAGCTTTCTTT. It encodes CASGLEGFTEAFF.

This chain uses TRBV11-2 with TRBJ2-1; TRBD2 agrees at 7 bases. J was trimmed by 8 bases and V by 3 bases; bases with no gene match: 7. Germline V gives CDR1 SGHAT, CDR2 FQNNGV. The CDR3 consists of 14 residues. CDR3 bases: TGTGCCAGCAGCTTTGGCGGGAGAATGGATGAGCAGTTCTTC. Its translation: CASSFGGRMDEQFF.

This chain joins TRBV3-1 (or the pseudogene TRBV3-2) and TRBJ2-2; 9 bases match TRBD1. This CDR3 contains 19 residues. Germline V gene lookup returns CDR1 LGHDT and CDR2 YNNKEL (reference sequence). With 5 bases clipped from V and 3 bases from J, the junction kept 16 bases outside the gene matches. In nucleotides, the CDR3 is TGTGCCAGCAGCTCGACCCGGGACAGGGCGATTTGGGACACCGGGGAGCTGTTTTTT. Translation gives CASSSTRDRAIWDTGELFF.

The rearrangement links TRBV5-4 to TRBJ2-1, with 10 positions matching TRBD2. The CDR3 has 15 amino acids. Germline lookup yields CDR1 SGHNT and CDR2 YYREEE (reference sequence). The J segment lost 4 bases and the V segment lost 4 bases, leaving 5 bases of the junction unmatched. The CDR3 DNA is TGTGCCAGCAGCCCCCGGACTAGCGGTTACAATGAGCAGTTCTTC. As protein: CASSPRTSGYNEQFF.

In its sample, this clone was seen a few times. CDR3: CASSLSKGIWYGYTF. For the CDR3, the DNA is TGTGCCAGCAGTTTATCGAAGGGGATTTGGTATGGCTACACCTTC. J is TRBJ1-2 and V is TRBV27; a weak D match, TRBD1 (5 bases). The germline gives CDR1 MNHEY, CDR2 SMNVEV (reference sequence). This CDR3 comprises 15 residues. Trimming cost V 0 bases and J 5 bases, with 13 bases left between them.

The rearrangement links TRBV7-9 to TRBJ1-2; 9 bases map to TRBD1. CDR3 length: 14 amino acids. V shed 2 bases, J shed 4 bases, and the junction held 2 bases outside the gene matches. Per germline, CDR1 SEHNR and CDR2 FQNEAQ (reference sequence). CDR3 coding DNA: TGTGCCAGCAGCTTATCGGACAGGGGCTATGGCTACACCTTC. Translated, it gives CASSLSDRGYGYTF.

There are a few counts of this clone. CDR3 residues: CASSEVSWAGDGNTIYF. CDR3 DNA: TGTGCCAGCAGTGAAGTGAGTTGGGCAGGGGACGGAAACACCATATATTTT. The chain uses TRBV6-1 and TRBJ1-3; D perhaps matches TRBD1 (6 bases). Between the trimmed V and J ends, which lost 1 base and 4 bases, there was a span of 17 bases. The CDR3 is 17 residues long. Germline loops: CDR1 MNHNS, CDR2 SASEGT.